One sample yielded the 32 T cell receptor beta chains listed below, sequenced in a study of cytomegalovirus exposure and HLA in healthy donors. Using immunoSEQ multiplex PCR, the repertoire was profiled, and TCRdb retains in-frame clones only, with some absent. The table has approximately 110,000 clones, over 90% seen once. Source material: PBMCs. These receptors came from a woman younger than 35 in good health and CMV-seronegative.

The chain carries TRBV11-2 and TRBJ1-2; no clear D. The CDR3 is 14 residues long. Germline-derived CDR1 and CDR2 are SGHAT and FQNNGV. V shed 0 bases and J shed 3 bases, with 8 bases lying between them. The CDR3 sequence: CASSLEAQHYGYTF. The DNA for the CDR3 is TGTGCCAGCAGCTTAGAGGCACAGCACTATGGCTACACCTTC. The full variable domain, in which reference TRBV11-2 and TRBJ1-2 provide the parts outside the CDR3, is EAGVAQSPRYKIIEKRQSVAFWCNPISGHATLYWYQQILGQGPKLLIQFQNNGVVDDSQLPKDRFSAERLKGVDSTLKIQPAKLEDSAVYLCASSLEAQHYGYTFGSGTRLTVV.

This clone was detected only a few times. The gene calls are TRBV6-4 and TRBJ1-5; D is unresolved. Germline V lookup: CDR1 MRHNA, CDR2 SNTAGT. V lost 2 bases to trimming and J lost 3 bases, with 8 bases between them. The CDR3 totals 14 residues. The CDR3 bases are TGTGCCAGCAGTGACAGGGAGTACAATCAGCCCCAGCATTTT. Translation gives CASSDREYNQPQHF.

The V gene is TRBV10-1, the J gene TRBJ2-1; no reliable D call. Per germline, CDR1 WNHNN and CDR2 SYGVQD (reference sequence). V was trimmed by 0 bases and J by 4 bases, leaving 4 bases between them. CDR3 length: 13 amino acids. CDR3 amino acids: CASSESSYNEQFF. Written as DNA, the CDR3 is TGCGCCAGCAGTGAGTCCTCTTACAATGAGCAGTTCTTC.

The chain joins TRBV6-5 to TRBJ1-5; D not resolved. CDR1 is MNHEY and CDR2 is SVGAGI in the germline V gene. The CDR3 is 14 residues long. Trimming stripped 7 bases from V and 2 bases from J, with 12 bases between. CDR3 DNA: TGTGCCAGCAAGCACAGATTTGGCAATCAGCCCCAGCATTTT. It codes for CASKHRFGNQPQHF.

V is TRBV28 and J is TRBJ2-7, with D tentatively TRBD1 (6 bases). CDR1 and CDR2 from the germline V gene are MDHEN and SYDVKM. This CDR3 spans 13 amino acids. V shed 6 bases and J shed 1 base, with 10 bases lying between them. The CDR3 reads CASSQQGSYEQYF. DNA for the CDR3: TGTGCCAGCAGCCAACAGGGATCCTACGAGCAGTACTTC.

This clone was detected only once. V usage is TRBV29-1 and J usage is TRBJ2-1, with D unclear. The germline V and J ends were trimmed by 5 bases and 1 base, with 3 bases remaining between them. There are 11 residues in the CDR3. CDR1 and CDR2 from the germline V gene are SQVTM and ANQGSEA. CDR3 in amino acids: CSVPSYNEQFF. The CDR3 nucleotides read TGCAGCGTTCCATCCTACAATGAGCAGTTCTTC.

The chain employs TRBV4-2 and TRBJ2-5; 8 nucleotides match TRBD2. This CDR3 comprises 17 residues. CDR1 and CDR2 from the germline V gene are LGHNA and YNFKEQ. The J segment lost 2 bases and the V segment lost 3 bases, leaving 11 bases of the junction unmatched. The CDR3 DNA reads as TGTGCCAGCAGCCAGGGTACTCGCGGGGGGCCTCAAGAGACCCAGTACTTC. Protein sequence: CASSQGTRGGPQETQYF.

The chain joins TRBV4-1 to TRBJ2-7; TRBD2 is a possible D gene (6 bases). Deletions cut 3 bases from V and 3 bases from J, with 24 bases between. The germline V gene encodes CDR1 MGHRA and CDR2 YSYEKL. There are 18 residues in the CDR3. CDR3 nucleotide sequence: TGCGCCAGCAGCCAGACCCCGCCCGGGACGGCGGAGGGCTACGAGCAGTACTTC. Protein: CASSQTPPGTAEGYEQYF.

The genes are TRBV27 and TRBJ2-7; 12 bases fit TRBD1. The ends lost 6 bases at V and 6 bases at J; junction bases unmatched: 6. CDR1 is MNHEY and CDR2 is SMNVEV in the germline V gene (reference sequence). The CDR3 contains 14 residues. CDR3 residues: CASRLGQGASEQYF. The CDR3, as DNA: TGTGCCAGCAGACTGGGACAGGGGGCATCCGAGCAGTACTTC.

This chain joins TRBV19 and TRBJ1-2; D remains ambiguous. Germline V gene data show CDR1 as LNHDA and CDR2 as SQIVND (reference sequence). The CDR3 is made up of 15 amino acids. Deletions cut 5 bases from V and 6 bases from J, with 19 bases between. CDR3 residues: CASSRSLTGLNGYTF. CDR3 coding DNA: TGTGCCAGTAGTCGCTCCCTCACGGGTCTCAATGGCTACACCTTC.

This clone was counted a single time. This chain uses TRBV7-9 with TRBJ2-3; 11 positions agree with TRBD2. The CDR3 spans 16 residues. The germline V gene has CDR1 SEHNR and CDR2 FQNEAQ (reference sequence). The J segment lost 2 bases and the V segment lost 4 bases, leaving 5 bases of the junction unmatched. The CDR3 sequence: CASSSGTSGYTDTQYF. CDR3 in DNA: TGTGCCAGCAGCTCCGGGACTAGCGGCTACACAGATACGCAGTATTTT.

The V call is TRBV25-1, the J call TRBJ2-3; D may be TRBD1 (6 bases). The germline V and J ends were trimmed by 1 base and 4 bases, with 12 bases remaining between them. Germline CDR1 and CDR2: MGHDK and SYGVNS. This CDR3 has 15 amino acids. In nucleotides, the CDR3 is TGTGCCAGCAGTGAATTAGGGGGAGCGGCAGATACGCAGTATTTT. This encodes CASSELGGAADTQYF.

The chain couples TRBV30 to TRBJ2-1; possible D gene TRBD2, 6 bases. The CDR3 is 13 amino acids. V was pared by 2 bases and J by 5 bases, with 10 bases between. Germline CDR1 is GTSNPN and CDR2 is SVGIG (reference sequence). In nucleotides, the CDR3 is TGTGCCTGGAGTCCGCTAGCGAACAATGAGCAGTTCTTC. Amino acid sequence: CAWSPLANNEQFF. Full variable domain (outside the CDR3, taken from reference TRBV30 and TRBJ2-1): SQTIHQWPATLVQPVGSPLSLECTVEGTSNPNLYWYRQAAGRGLQLLFYSVGIGQISSEVPQNLSASRPQDRQFILSSKKLLLSDSGFYLCAWSPLANNEQFFGPGTRLTVL.

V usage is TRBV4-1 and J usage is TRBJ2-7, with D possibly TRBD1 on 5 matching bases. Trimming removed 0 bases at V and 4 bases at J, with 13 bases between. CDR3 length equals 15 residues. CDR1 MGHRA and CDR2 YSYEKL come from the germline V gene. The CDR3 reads CASSQDIGTGYEQYF. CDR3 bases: TGCGCCAGCAGCCAAGACATAGGAACAGGTTACGAGCAGTACTTC.

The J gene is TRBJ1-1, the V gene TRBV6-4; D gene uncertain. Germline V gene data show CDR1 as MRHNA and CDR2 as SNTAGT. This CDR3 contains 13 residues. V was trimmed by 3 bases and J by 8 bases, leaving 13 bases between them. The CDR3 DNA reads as TGTGCCAGCAGTGATACGCCGGAGACCGAAGCTTTCTTT. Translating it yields CASSDTPETEAFF.

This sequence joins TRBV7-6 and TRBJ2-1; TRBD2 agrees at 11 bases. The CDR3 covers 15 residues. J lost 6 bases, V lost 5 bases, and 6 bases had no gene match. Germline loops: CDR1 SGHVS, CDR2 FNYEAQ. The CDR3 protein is CASSPSGGRGNEQFF. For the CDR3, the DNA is TGTGCCAGCAGCCCTAGCGGGGGGAGGGGCAATGAGCAGTTCTTC.

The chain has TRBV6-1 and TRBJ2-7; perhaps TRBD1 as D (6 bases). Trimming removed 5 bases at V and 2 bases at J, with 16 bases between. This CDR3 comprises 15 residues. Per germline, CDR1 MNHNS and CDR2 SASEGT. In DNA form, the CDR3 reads TGTGCCAGCAGTTCCGACAGGTGGTCAGCCTACGAGCAGTACTTC. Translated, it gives CASSSDRWSAYEQYF.

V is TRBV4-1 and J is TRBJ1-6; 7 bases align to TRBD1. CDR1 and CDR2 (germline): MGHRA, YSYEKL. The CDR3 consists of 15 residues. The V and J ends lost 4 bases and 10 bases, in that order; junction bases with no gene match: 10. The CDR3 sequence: CASSLPDRATSPLHF. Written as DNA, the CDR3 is TGCGCCAGCAGCCTCCCAGACAGGGCAACATCACCCCTCCACTTT.

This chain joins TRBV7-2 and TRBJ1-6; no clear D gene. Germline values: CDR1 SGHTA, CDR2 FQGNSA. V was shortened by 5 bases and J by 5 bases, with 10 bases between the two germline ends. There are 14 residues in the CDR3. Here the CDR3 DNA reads TGTGCCAGCAGCCCCACCGCGAATAATTCACCCCTCCACTTT. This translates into CASSPTANNSPLHF.

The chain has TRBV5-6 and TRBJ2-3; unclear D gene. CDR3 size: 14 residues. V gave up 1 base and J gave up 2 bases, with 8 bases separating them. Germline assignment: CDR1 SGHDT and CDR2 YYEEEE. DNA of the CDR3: TGTGCCAGCAGCTTGCTCCAGAACACAGATACGCAGTATTTT. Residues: CASSLLQNTDTQYF.

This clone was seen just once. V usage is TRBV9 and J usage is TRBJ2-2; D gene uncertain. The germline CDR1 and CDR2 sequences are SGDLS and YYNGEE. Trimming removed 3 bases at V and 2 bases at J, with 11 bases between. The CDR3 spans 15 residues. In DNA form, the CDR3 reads TGTGCCAGCAGCGAAAAGACTTACAACACCGGGGAGCTGTTTTTT. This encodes CASSEKTYNTGELFF.

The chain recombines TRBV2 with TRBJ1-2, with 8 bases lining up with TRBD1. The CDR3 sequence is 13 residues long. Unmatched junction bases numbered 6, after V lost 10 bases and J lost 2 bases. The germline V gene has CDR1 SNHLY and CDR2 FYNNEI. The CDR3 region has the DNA TGTGCCATCTCGACAGGGGTCAACTATGGCTACACCTTC. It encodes CAISTGVNYGYTF. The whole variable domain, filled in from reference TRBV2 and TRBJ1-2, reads EPEVTQTPSHQVTQMGQEVILRCVPISNHLYFYWYRQILGQKVEFLVSFYNNEISEKSEIFDDQFSVERPDGSNFTLKIRSTKLEDSAMYFCAISTGVNYGYTFGSGTRLTVV.

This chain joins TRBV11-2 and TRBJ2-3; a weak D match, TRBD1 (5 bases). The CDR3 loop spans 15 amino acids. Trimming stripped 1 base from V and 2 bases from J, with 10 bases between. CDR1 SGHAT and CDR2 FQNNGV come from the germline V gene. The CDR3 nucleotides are TGTGCCAGCAGCTTAGGGGGCCTGAACACAGATACGCAGTATTTT. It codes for CASSLGGLNTDTQYF.

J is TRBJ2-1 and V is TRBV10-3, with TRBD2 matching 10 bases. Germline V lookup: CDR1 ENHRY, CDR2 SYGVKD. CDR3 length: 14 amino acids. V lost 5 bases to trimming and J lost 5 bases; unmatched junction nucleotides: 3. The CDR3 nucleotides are TGTGCCATCAGTCTTAGCGGGGGGAACAATGAGCAGTTCTTC. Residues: CAISLSGGNNEQFF.

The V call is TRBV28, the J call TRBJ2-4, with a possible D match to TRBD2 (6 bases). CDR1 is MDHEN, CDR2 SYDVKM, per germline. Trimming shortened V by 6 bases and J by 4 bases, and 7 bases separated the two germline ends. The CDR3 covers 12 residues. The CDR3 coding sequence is TGTGCCAGCAGCCTAGCGAAAAACATTCAGTACTTC. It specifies CASSLAKNIQYF.

The DNA of the CDR3 is TGTGCCAGCTCACGGGCGGGGGGGCAGAGTGAGCAGTTCTTC. Translated: CASSRAGGQSEQFF. The V and J genes are TRBV18 and TRBJ2-1; TRBD2 agrees at 9 bases. This CDR3 comprises 14 residues. Per germline, CDR1 KGHSH and CDR2 LQKENI. V shed 4 bases, J shed 9 bases, and the junction held 7 bases outside the gene matches.

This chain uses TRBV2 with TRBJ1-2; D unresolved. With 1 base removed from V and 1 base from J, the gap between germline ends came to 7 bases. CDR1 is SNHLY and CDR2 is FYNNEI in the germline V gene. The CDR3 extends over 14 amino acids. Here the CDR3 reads CASSEGRGNYGYTF. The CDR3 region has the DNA TGTGCCAGCAGTGAAGGACGGGGTAACTATGGCTACACCTTC. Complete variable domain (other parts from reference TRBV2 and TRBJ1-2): EPEVTQTPSHQVTQMGQEVILRCVPISNHLYFYWYRQILGQKVEFLVSFYNNEISEKSEIFDDQFSVERPDGSNFTLKIRSTKLEDSAMYFCASSEGRGNYGYTFGSGTRLTVV.

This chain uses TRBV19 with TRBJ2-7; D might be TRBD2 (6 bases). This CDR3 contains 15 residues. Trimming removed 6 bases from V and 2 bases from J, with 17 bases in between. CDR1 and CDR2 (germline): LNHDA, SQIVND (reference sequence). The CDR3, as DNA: TGTGCCAGTAGCGCACCGGGACTCCCAACCTACGAGCAGTACTTC. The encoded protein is CASSAPGLPTYEQYF.

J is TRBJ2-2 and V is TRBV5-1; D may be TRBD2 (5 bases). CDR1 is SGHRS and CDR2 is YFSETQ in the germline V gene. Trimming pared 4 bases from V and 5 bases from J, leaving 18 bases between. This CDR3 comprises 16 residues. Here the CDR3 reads CASSLRSGIGTGELFF. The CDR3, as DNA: TGCGCCAGCAGCCTCAGATCGGGGATCGGGACCGGGGAGCTGTTTTTT.

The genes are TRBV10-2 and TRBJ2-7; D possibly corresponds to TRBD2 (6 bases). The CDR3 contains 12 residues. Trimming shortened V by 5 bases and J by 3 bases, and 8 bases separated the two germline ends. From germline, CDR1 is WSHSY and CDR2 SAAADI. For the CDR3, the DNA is TGCGCCAGCAGTCCGGGGGACTACGAGCAGTACTTC. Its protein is CASSPGDYEQYF.

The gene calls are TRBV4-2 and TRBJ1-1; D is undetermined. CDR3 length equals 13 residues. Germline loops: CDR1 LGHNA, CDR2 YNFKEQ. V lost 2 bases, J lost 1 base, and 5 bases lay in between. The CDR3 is CASSQSENTEAFF. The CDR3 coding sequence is TGTGCCAGCAGCCAATCAGAGAACACTGAAGCTTTCTTT.

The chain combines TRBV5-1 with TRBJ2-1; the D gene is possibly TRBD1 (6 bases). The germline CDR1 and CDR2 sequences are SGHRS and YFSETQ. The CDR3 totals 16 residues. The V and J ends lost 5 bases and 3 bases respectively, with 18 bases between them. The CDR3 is CASRPGDLKFYNEQFF. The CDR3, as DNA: TGCGCCAGCAGGCCAGGGGATCTGAAATTCTACAATGAGCAGTTCTTC. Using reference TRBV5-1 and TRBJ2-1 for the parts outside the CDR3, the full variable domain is KAGVTQTPRYLIKTRGQQVTLSCSPISGHRSVSWYQQTPGQGLQFLFEYFSETQRNKGNFPGRFSGRQFSNSRSEMNVSTLELGDSALYLCASRPGDLKFYNEQFFGPGTRLTVL.